This T cell receptor (beta chain) was profiled in a study of shared clonotypes between healthy human individuals. Study as a whole: Per-donor plates numbered three CD4 naive, three CD4 memory, two CD8 naive and one CD8 memory.

Assay execution proceeded at the deep level. Profiled with immunoSEQ multiplex PCR; TCRdb holds only in-frame clones, not every one. Of roughly 2.2 million clones detected, about 92% appear once; the ten largest clones hold about 0.41%. This clone has a single count. Antigen: not known. Findings of the study overall: Read depth was anticipated to influence clonotype sharing among donors. Unshared clonotypes carried lower generation probabilities than those common to all four donors.

The sequenced material came from naive CD4+ T cells from PBMCs. Specified subset: CD45RA+ positively selected. This TCR was recovered from a young man in good health. Some clones in this sample may be carry-over from other donors' samples.

CDR3 nucleotides: TGTGCCACCAGCAGGGAACTTATATATGAGCAGTTCTTC. This encodes CATSRELIYEQFF. This chain links TRBV15 with TRBJ2-1; D gene ambiguous. V dropped 3 bases and J dropped 8 bases, with 11 bases sitting between them. In germline, CDR1 is LNHNV, CDR2 YYDKDF (reference sequence). The CDR3 consists of 13 residues.